The present entry profiles one TCR beta chain with its context. This specimen comes from a study of blood T cell repertoires in COVID-19. In the authors' workflow: Reference gene primer amplification yielded estimated nucleated cell counts. Sequencing used immunoSEQ multiplex PCR; TCRdb keeps in-frame clones, though not all of them. That table gives V, J and clone size, and the DNA gave D and trimming. This sample has 200,000 to 250,000 clones, with approximately 84% found just once. Germline CDR1 reads SGHNT; CDR2 reads YYREEE (reference sequence). V lost 0 bases and J lost 5; bases outside the gene matches: 4. The CDR3 has 16 amino acids.

Sequenced input: peripheral blood. This sequence originates from a man in his fifties with COVID-19, enrolled during active disease. The chain links TRBV5-4 to TRBJ1-5; 11 bases are shared with TRBD1. CDR3 amino acids: CASSLGGQGGDQPQHF. CDR3 DNA: TGTGCCAGCAGCTTGGGGGGACAGGGGGGTGATCAGCCCCAGCATTTT.